This T cell receptor (beta chain) was captured by sequencing in a study of T cells after posttransplantation cyclophosphamide. Whole-study results and caveats: Tissue-infiltrating T cells from skin or gut overlapped little with blood T cells. After PTCy, TRB diversity resembled that of CNI/methotrexate controls.

Clones were read by immunoSEQ multiplex PCR, and TCRdb kept only the in-frame ones, dropping some. This sample carries 32,000 or so clones, approximately 90% of them seen once, and the ten largest clones take under 15%. This CDR3 spans 17 amino acids. V lost 0 bases to trimming and J lost 2 bases; unmatched junction nucleotides: 3. CDR1 and CDR2 (germline): LGHNT, FRNRAP. A remark on this clone: Antigen specificity is unknown.

This clonotype was sampled from a middle-aged woman with a blood cancer, CMV-positive, and with a related stem cell donor. The sequenced sample was PBMCs. The chain recombines TRBV12-5 with TRBJ2-1; the match to TRBD2 covers 11 bases. Here the CDR3 reads CASGLVLAGAPYNEQFF. In nucleotides, the CDR3 is TGTGCTAGTGGTTTGGTACTAGCGGGGGCCCCCTACAATGAGCAGTTCTTC.